This T cell receptor (beta chain) emerged from a study of beta chain features in type 1 diabetes. Findings and caveats of the study: A moderate, significant TCRB CDR3 shortening appeared in type 1 diabetes across four CD4+ subsets.

Purities over 98% were achieved in all sorted populations. This clone was seen a few times. Its target is unknown. Expressed TCRB transcripts were sequenced after all isolated RNA was converted to cDNA. Generated by immunoSEQ multiplex PCR, the TCRdb table keeps only in-frame clones and is missing some. This table holds a few hundred thousand clones, 13% found once. Germline assignment: CDR1 SGHAT and CDR2 FQDESV (reference sequence). This CDR3 comprises 13 residues. Trimming took 3 bases from V and 4 from J; bases not matched to a gene: 1. This receptor was identified in a young woman with type 1 diabetes. Sequenced material: naive CD4+ T cells from blood. The chain carries TRBV11-1 and TRBJ2-5; 8 bases are a match to TRBD1. The CDR3 nucleotides are TGTGCCAGCAGCTTCGGACAGGGAGAGACCCAGTACTTC. It translates to CASSFGQGETQYF. The complete variable domain, with remaining parts taken from reference TRBV11-1 and TRBJ2-5, reads EAEVAQSPRYKITEKSQAVAFWCDPISGHATLYWYRQILGQGPELLVQFQDESVVDDSQLPKDRFSAERLKGVDSTLKIQPAELGDSAMYLCASSFGQGETQYFGPGTRLLVL.